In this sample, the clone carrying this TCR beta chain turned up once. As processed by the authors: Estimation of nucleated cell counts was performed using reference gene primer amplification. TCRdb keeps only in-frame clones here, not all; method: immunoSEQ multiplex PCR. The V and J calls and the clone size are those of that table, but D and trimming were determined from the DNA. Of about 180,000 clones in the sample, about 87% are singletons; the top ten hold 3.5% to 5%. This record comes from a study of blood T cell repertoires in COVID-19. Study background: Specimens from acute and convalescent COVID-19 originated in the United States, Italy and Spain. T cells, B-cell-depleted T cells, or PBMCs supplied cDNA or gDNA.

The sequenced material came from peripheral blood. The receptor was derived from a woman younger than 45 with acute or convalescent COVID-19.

The CDR3 region has the DNA TGTGCCACCAGTGATAACGGGCAAGAGACCCAGTACTTC. This sequence encodes CATSDNGQETQYF. This chain uses TRBV24-1 with TRBJ2-5; no clear D gene. CDR3 length equals 13 residues. V lost 3 bases and J 2 bases, leaving 6 bases between the germline ends. Germline CDR1 is KGHDR and CDR2 is SFDVKD.